This T cell receptor (beta chain) originates from a study of T cell responses to AZD1222 COVID-19 vaccine. Study at large: Second doses were pooled across both intervals (about 4 or about 12 weeks).

The table lists this clone with a count of one. Its antigen is still unknown. Study-wide results and limits: Donors in the cohort were predominantly white British and more often female, and clonal diversity was possibly underestimated. Spike-specific TCR breadth and depth grew following two AZD1222 doses.

The CDR3 has 14 amino acids. Germline-derived CDR1 and CDR2 are MNHEY and SVGAGI. Between the trimmed V and J ends, which lost 2 bases and 8 bases, there was a span of 12 bases. Sequencing used immunoSEQ multiplex PCR; TCRdb keeps in-frame clones, though not all of them. Seen here are more than 95,000 clones, roughly 82% observed once, and the top ten hold 4.5% to 6%. The chain links TRBV6-5 to TRBJ1-4; D unclear. The sequence was collected from an adult in good health. The sequenced sample was peripheral blood, obtained on day 0 of AZD1222 vaccination. CDR3 sequence reads: CASSYSQHKEKLFF. Written as DNA, the CDR3 is TGTGCCAGCAGTTACAGCCAGCATAAGGAAAAACTGTTTTTT.